These T cell receptor beta chains were read from a single sample in a study of cytomegalovirus exposure and HLA in healthy donors. Only in-frame clones appear in the TCRdb table, and some are missing; sequencing was by immunoSEQ multiplex PCR. The table has 150,000 to 200,000 clones, 60% to 75% seen once; the top ten hold 2.5% to 3%. Sequenced sample: PBMCs. These receptors were obtained from a woman aged 45-60 years in good health and CMV-seropositive. CDR3s include the opening cysteine and the closing phenylalanine or tryptophan. The D gene is left open where the match is weak. Where a row states a size, it is once, few, many or the class of an expanded clone; other rows omit it.

J gene	clone size	V gene	D gene	CDR3 DNA	CDR3 protein
TRBJ2-4	-	TRBV27	TRBD1	TGTGCCAGCAGATCAATCTCCGGGACAGGGTCCATTCAGTACTTC	CASRSISGTGSIQYF
TRBJ1-6	few	TRBV7-9	-	TGTGCCAGCAGCTTAGAACCTAATAATTCACCCCTCCACTTT	CASSLEPNNSPLHF
TRBJ2-5	-	TRBV7-9	-	TGTGCCAGCAGCTTATGGCGATGGCGGGTGGGAGAGACCCAGTACTTC	CASSLWRWRVGETQYF
TRBJ2-3	-	TRBV11-2	TRBD2	TGTGCCAGCAGCTTAGTCACTAGCGGGGATACGCAGTATTTT	CASSLVTSGDTQYF
TRBJ2-1	-	TRBV7-6	-	TGTGCCAGCAGCGGGGGCCTTTGGACGATAGGGTACAATGAGCAGTTCTTC	CASSGGLWTIGYNEQFF
TRBJ2-5	-	TRBV19	-	TGTGCCAGTAGTATTGTGGGGGCGGAGACCCAGTACTTC	CASSIVGAETQYF
TRBJ1-5	-	TRBV30	TRBD1	TGTGCCTGCCGGACAGGGGGAATGGGCAATCAGCCCCAGCATTTT	CACRTGGMGNQPQHF
TRBJ2-5	-	TRBV7-2	-	TGTGCCAGCAGCTTAGTGCGCTGGGAGACCCAGTACTTC	CASSLVRWETQYF
TRBJ1-6	-	TRBV6-1	TRBD1	TGTGCCAGCAAGACAGGGAGTTCACCCCTCCACTTT	CASKTGSSPLHF
TRBJ1-2	-	TRBV25-1	-	TGTGCCAGCAGTGAAGGGCCGGGATATGGCTACACCTTC	CASSEGPGYGYTF
TRBJ2-6	-	TRBV19	TRBD1	TGTGCCAGTAGTATGGGACAGGGGGCGCTCGGGGCCAACGTCCTGACTTTC	CASSMGQGALGANVLTF
TRBJ2-7	-	TRBV7-3	-	TGTGCCATCTACCCGGGATTTGGTTACGAGCAGTACTTC	CAIYPGFGYEQYF
TRBJ2-5	-	TRBV11-1	-	TGTGCCAGCAGCCCCAAGGACCAGGGATTCGGCCAAGAGACCCAGTACTTC	CASSPKDQGFGQETQYF
TRBJ2-7	-	TRBV2	-	TGTGCCAGCCACGACATTGTGGACTACGAGCAGTACTTC	CASHDIVDYEQYF
TRBJ1-1	-	TRBV18	-	TGTGCCAGCTCCTTGACAGCCCTGAACACTGAAGCTTTCTTT	CASSLTALNTEAFF
TRBJ2-3	-	TRBV5-4	-	TGTGCCAGCAGCTTTGGAGTCGGTACGCAGTATTTT	CASSFGVGTQYF
TRBJ1-1	-	TRBV6-6	-	TGTGCCAGCAGTACGGACATCCCTAACACTGAAGCTTTCTTT	CASSTDIPNTEAFF
TRBJ2-3	-	TRBV2	-	TGTGCCAGCAGTGTACCTACCGGGGGCACAGATACGCAGTATTTT	CASSVPTGGTDTQYF
TRBJ2-2	-	TRBV2	-	TGTGCCAGCAGTGGGCTCACATTCGGACAGCTGAACACCGGGGAGCTGTTTTTT	CASSGLTFGQLNTGELFF
TRBJ1-2	few	TRBV2	-	TGTGCCAGCAGTGAAAGCGGACAGAACTATGGCTACACCTTC	CASSESGQNYGYTF
TRBJ1-1	-	TRBV6-5	-	TGTGCCAGCGGACTGTCGACTGAAGCTTTCTTT	CASGLSTEAFF
TRBJ2-1	-	TRBV4-1	-	TGCGCCAGCAGCCAAGAGGGGGGTGAGCAGTTCTTC	CASSQEGGEQFF
TRBJ2-7	few	TRBV25-1	TRBD2	TGTGCCAGCAGTGGCCTAGCGGACCCCTACGAGCAGTACTTC	CASSGLADPYEQYF
TRBJ2-7	-	TRBV7-8	-	TGTGCCAGCAGCTTAGTGTCTGGGGGCACTATCGCCTACGAGCAGTACTTC	CASSLVSGGTIAYEQYF
TRBJ2-2	-	TRBV5-1	TRBD2	TGCGCCAGCAGCTTGCCCGGGGGGTCGACCGGGGAGCTGTTTTTT	CASSLPGGSTGELFF
TRBJ2-7	-	TRBV5-1	TRBD1	TGCGCCAGCAGCCCCGGACAGGGGGCGGACGAGCAGTACTTC	CASSPGQGADEQYF
TRBJ1-3	-	TRBV6-6	-	TGTGCCAGCACCGGCGGAGGAACTGGGGTAACCATATATTTT	CASTGGGTGVTIYF
TRBJ2-2	-	TRBV30	TRBD2	TGTGCCTGGAGAACTAGCGGGGGGGCTATCGGGGAGCTGTTTTTT	CAWRTSGGAIGELFF
TRBJ1-2	-	TRBV27	-	TGTGCCAGCAGTTTAAGGGCAAATTTACAGGGCACAAACTATGGCTACACCTTC	CASSLRANLQGTNYGYTF
TRBJ1-4	-	TRBV5-1	-	TGCGCCAGCAGCTTGGAGCCTGGGGGCAATGAAAAACTGTTTTTT	CASSLEPGGNEKLFF
TRBJ2-3	-	TRBV4-1	-	TGCGCCAGCAGCCCAACCTCAGGGGCAGATACGCAGTATTTT	CASSPTSGADTQYF
TRBJ2-6	-	TRBV5-5	TRBD1	TGTGCCAGCAGTTCGTTTCCGGGACAGAGCTCTGGGGCCAACGTCCTGACTTTC	CASSSFPGQSSGANVLTF
TRBJ2-3	-	TRBV30	TRBD2	TGTGCCTGGAGCGTAGCGGGGGGAGATACGCAGTATTTT	CAWSVAGGDTQYF
TRBJ1-2	once	TRBV5-1	-	TGCGCCAGCAGCTTGTCGTCCAGGGGTTCGGTCGGCTACACCTTC	CASSLSSRGSVGYTF
TRBJ1-1	few	TRBV29-1	-	TGCAGCGTTGGTAAGACAACGAACACTGAAGCTTTCTTT	CSVGKTTNTEAFF
TRBJ1-3	once	TRBV4-1	-	TGCGCCAGCAGCCAAGAGAGTAACACCATATATTTT	CASSQESNTIYF
TRBJ2-1	once	TRBV9	TRBD2	TGTGCCAGCAGCGTCACGGTCCTAGCGGGGGGGGGCAATGAGCAGTTCTTC	CASSVTVLAGGGNEQFF
TRBJ1-4	-	TRBV6-1	TRBD1	TGTGCCAGCAGTGGCCCCCGGGACAGGGGGCGAGTAACTAATGAAAAACTGTTTTTT	CASSGPRDRGRVTNEKLFF
TRBJ1-3	-	TRBV7-2	-	TGTGCCAGCAGCTTTTTACAGGGTCTAAACACCATATATTTT	CASSFLQGLNTIYF
TRBJ1-6	-	TRBV7-2	-	TGTGCCAGCAGCTTTTCGGGGAATAATTCACCCCTCCACTTT	CASSFSGNNSPLHF
TRBJ2-3	-	TRBV6-5	TRBD2	TGTGCCAGCAGTTTAGCGGGGGGGGAGGCAGATACGCAGTATTTT	CASSLAGGEADTQYF
TRBJ1-6	-	TRBV19	-	TGTGCCAGTACCACGACAGGCCTAGATTCACCCCTCCACTTT	CASTTTGLDSPLHF
TRBJ1-1	-	TRBV9	TRBD1	TGTGCCAGCAGCGTAGATGCAGGGGGTACTGAAGCTTTCTTT	CASSVDAGGTEAFF
TRBJ2-5	-	TRBV4-1	TRBD2	TGCGCCAGCAGCCCCGAGACTAGCGGGGTCAATGAGCAGTACTTC	CASSPETSGVNEQYF
TRBJ2-5	-	TRBV13	-	TGTGCCAGCAGTGGCGATAGGGGAGAGACCCAGTACTTC	CASSGDRGETQYF